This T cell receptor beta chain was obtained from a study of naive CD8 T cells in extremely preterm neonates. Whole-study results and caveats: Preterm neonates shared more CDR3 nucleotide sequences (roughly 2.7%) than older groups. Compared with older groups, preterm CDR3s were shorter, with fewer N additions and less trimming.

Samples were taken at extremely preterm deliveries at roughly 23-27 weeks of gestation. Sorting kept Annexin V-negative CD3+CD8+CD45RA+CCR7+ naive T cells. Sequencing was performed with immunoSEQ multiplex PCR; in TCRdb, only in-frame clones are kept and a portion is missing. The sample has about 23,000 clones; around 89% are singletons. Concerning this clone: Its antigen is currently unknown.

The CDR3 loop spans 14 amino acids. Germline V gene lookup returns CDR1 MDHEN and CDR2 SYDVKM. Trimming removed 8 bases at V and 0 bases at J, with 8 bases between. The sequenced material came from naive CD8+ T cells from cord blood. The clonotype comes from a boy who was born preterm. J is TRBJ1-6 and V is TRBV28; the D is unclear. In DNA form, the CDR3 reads TGTGCCAGCGAGCGTGCCTCCTATAATTCACCCCTCCACTTT. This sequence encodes CASERASYNSPLHF.